This record covers a single T cell receptor (beta chain). Repertoires were generated with immunoSEQ multiplex PCR, while TCRdb's copy carries only in-frame clones and drops some. Of 150,000 to 200,000 clones listed, roughly 89% are singletons. This record comes from a study of cytomegalovirus exposure and HLA in healthy donors. The CDR3 is 13 amino acids. Germline CDR1 and CDR2: SQVTM and ANQGSEA. The V gene lost 6 bases and the J gene lost 1 base, with 12 bases spanning the gap. Sequencing used PBMCs. The sequence derives from a woman aged 18-35 years in good health and CMV-seropositive. The chain uses TRBV29-1 and TRBJ1-1; unclear D gene. The CDR3 DNA reads TGCAGCGTCGCGGGGAGGGCGAACACTGAAGCTTTCTTT. Protein product: CSVAGRANTEAFF.